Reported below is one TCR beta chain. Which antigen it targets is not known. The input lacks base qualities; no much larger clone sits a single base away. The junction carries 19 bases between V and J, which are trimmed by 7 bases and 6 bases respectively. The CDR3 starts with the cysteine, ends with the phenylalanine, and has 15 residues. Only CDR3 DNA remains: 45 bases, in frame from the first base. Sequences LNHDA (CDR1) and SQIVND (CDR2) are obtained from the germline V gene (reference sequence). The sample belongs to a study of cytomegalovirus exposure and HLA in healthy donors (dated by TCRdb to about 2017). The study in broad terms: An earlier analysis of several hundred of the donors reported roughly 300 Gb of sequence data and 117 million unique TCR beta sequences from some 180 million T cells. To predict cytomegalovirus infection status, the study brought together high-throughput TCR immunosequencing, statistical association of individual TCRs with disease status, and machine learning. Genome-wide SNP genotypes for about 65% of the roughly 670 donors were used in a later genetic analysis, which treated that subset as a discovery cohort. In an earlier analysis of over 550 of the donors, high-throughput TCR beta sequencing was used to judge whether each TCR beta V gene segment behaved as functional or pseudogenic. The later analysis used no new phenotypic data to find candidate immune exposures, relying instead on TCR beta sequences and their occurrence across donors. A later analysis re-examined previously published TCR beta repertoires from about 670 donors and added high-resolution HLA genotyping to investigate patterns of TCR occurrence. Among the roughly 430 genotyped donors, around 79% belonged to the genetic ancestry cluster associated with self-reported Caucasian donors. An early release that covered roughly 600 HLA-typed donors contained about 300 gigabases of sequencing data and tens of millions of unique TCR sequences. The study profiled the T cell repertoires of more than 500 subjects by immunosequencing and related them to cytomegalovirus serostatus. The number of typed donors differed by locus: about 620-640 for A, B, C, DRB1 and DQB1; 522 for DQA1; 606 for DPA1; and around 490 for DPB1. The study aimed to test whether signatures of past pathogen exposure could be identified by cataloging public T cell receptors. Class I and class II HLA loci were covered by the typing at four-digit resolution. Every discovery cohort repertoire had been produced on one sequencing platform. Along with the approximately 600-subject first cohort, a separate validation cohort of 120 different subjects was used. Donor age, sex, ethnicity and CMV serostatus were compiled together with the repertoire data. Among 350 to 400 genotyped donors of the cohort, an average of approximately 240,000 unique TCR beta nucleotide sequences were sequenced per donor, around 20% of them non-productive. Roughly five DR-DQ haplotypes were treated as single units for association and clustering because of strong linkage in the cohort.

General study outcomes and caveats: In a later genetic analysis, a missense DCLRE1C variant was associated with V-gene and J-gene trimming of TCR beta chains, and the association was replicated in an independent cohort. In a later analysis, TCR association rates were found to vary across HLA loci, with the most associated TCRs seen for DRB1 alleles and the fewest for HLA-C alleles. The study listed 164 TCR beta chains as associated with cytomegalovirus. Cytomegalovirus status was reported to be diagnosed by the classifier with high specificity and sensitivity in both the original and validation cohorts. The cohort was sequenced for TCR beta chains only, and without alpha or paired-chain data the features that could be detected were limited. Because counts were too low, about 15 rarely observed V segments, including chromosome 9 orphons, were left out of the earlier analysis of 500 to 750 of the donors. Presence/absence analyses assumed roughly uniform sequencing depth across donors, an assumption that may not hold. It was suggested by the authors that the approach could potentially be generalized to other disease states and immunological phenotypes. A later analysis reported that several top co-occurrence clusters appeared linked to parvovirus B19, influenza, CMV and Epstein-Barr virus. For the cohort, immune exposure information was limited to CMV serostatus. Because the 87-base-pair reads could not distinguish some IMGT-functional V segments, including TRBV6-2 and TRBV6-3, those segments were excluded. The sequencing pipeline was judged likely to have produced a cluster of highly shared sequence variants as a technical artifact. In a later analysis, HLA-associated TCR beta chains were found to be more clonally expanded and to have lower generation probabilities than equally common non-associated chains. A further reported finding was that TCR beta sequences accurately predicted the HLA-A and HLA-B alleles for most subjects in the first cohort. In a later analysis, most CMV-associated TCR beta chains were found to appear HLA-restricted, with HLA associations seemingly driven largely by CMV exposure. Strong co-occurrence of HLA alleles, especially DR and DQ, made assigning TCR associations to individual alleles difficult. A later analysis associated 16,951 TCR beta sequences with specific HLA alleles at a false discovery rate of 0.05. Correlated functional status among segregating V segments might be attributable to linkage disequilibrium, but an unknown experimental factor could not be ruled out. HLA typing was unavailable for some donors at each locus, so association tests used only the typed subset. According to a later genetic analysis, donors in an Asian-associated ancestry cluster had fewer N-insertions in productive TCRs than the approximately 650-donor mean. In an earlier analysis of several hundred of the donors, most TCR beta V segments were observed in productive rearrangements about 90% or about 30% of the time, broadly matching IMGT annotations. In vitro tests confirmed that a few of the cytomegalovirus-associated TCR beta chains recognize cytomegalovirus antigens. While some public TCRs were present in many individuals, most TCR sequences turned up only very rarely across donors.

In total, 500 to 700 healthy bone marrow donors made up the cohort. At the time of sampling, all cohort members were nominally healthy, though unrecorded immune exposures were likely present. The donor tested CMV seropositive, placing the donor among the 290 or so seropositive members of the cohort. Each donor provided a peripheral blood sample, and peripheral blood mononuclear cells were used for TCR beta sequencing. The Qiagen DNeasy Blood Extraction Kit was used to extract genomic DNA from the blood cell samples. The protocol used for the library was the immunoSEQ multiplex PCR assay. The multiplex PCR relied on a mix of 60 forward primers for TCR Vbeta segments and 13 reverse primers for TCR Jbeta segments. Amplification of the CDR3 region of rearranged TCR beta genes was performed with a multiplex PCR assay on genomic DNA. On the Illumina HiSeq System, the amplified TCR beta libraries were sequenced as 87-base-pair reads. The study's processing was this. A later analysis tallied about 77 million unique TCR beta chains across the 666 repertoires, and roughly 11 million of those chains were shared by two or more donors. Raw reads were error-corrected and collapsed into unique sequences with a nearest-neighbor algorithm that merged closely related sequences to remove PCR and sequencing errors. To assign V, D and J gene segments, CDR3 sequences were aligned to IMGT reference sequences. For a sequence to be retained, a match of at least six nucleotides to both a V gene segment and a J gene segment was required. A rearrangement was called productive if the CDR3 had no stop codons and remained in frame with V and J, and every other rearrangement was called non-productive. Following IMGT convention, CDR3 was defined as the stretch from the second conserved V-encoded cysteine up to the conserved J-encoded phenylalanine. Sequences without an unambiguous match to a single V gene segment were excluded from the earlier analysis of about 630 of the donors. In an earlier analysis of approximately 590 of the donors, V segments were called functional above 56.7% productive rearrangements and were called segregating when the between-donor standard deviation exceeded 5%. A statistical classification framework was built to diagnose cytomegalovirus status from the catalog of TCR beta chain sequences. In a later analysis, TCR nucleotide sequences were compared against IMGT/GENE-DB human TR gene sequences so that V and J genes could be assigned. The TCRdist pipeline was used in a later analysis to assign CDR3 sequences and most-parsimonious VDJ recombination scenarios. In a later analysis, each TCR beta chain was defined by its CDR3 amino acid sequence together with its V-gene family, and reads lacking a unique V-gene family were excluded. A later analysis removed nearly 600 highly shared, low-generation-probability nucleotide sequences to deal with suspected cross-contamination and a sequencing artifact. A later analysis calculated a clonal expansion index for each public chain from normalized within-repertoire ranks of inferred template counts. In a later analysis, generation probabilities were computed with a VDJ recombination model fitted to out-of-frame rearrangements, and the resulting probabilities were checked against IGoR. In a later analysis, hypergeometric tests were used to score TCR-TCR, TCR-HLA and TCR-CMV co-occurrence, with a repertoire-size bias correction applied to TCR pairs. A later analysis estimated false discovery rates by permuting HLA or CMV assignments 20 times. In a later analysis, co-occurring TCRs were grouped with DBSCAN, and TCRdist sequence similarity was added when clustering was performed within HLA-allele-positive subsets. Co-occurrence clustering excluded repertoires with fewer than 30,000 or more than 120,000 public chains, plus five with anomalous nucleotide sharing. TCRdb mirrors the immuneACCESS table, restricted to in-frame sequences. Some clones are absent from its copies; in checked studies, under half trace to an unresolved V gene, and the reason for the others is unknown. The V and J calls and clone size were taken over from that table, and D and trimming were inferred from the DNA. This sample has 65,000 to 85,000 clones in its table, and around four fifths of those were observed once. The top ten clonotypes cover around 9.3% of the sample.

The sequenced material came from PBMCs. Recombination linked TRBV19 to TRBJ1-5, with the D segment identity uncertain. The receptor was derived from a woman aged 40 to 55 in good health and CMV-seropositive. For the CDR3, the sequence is CASTPSGAGFQPQHF. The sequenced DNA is TGTGCCAGTACCCCAAGTGGCGCGGGGTTTCAGCCCCAGCATTTT.